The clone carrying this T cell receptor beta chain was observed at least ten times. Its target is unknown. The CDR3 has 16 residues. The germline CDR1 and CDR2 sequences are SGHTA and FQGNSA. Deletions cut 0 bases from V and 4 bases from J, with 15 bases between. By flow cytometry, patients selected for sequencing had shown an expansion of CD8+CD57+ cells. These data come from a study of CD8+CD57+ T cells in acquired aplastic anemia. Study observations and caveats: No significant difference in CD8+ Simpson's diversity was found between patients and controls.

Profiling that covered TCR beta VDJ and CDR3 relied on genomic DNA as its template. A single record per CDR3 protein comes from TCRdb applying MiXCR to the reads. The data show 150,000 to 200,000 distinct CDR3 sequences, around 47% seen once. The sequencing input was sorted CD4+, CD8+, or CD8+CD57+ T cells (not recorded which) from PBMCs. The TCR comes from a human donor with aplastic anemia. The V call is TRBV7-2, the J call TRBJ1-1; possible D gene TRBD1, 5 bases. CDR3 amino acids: CASSLAGRGKTTEAFF. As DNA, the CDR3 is TGTGCCAGCAGCTTAGCGGGTCGGGGGAAGACCACTGAAGCTTTCTTT.